This T cell receptor (beta chain) was sequenced in a study of tumor-infiltrating lymphocytes in primary liver carcinoma. Across the study: The number of productive TCRbeta reads per sample ranged from roughly 3.65 to 8 million and was similar across tissue types. Notes on the study in general: Tumor-blood pairs (like tumor-adjacent pairs) overlapped less than tumor region pairs did. The top-250-clone fraction was significantly higher in tumors than in blood (p = 0.039).

A remark on this clonotype: The antigen remains undetermined.

Making TCR beta cDNA involved 400 to 600 ng total RNA and a constant-region primer. The TCR beta library was amplified through three nested multiplex PCR rounds in a modified ARM-PCR procedure. The first two PCR rounds used TRBV1-TRBV30 primers with a Cbeta primer, approximately 9 cycles each. TCRdb re-derived calls from the multiplex PCR reads in MiXCR, one entry per CDR3 protein. The sample shows 90,000 to 150,000 distinct CDR3 sequences, under 70% of them seen only once. It was from around 18-30 mg of unsorted bulk tissue that RNA and DNA were co-extracted. Every patient in the cohort had a primary liver carcinoma. That carcinoma was treated by surgical resection. This CDR3 is 13 amino acids long. Per the germline V gene, CDR1 is SQVTM and CDR2 is ANQGSEA.

The rearrangement joins TRBV29-1 to TRBJ1-1; possible D gene TRBD1, 5 bases. The specimen sequenced was tumor-adjacent normal liver tissue. The source is a woman in her sixties with primary liver carcinoma and hepatitis B virus infection. Written as DNA, the CDR3 is TGCAGGGCCAAGACAGAAACGAACACTGAAGCTTTCTTT. As protein: CRAKTETNTEAFF.